This entry features one TCR beta chain sequence. Its antigen is not identified. The data belong to a study of T cell responses to AZD1222 COVID-19 vaccine. Study-wide results and caveats: Baseline seropositivity characterized only a handful of AZD1222 recipients.

Deletions cut 7 bases from V and 0 bases from J, with 9 bases between. This CDR3 has 13 amino acids. Using immunoSEQ multiplex PCR, the repertoire was profiled, and TCRdb retains in-frame clones only, with some absent. Here the sample spans roughly 90,000 clones, about 86% being singletons. The origin of this receptor is an adult in good health. Sequencing used peripheral blood, obtained on day 0 of AZD1222 vaccination. The V gene is TRBV12-3 or TRBV12-4, the J gene TRBJ1-1; D ambiguous. CDR3 in DNA: TGTGCCAGCACCTTGACACTGAACACTGAAGCTTTCTTT. This codes for CASTLTLNTEAFF.